The 22 T cell receptor beta chains reported below all come from one sample, sequenced in a study of blood T cell repertoires in COVID-19. Generated by immunoSEQ multiplex PCR, the TCRdb table keeps only in-frame clones and is missing some. The sample has about 140,000 clones, around 84% seen once; the top ten hold approximately 8.3%. The sample consisted of peripheral blood. The receptors originated from a woman aged 55-70 years with acute or convalescent COVID-19.

In this sample, this clone turned up once. The genes are TRBV5-5 and TRBJ2-7; D unclear. The CDR3 sequence is 14 residues long. The V end was cut by 4 bases, the J end by 2 bases, with 13 bases between. CDR1 and CDR2 from the germline V gene are SGHKS and YYEKEE (reference sequence). CDR3 sequence (DNA): TGTGCCAGCAGCCTATATGACGGAGCCTACGAGCAGTACTTC. Translated: CASSLYDGAYEQYF.

Remarks on this clone: A read error may produce the germline difference seen at one junction end. The chain is built from TRBV3-1 (or the pseudogene TRBV3-2) and TRBJ1-1; D not certain. Germline CDR1 and CDR2: LGHDT and YNNKEL (reference sequence). This CDR3 is built from 16 residues. CDR3 amino acids: CASRQGGGGRNTEAFF. The CDR3 DNA reads TGTGCCAGCAGACAAGGCGGCGGAGGAAGGAACACTGAAGCTTTCTTT.

CDR3 residues: CASSTQTSAETQYF. The CDR3 DNA follows: TGTGCCAGCAGCACCCAGACTAGCGCAGAGACCCAGTACTTC. The chain carries TRBV7-2 and TRBJ2-5; TRBD2 matches at 8 bases. Germline CDR1 reads SGHTA; CDR2 reads FQGNSA. CDR3 size: 14 residues. V shed 5 bases and J 4 bases; nucleotides not matched to a gene: 6.

The chain couples TRBV7-2 to TRBJ2-3, with 7 bases aligning to TRBD1. The germline V gene has CDR1 SGHTA and CDR2 FQGNSA. This CDR3 comprises 15 residues. The trim removed 5 bases at V and 4 bases at J, leaving 9 bases unmatched. DNA for the CDR3: TGTGCCAGCAGCAACCGACAGGGAACCGCAGATACGCAGTATTTT. It yields the protein CASSNRQGTADTQYF. The full variable domain, its missing parts supplied by reference TRBV7-2 and TRBJ2-3, is GAGVSQSPSNKVTEKGKDVELRCDPISGHTALYWYRQSLGQGLEFLIYFQGNSAPDKSGLPSDRFSAERTGGSVSTLTIQRTQQEDSAVYLCASSNRQGTADTQYFGPGTRLTVL.

This clone occurred a few times. This chain uses TRBV7-8 with TRBJ1-2; the D is unclear. The germline CDR1 and CDR2 sequences are SGHVS and FQNEAQ. CDR3 size: 11 residues. Trimming shortened V by 4 bases and J by 8 bases, and 8 bases separated the two germline ends. Here the CDR3 DNA reads TGTGCCAGCAGCTCCCTCGGGGGCTACACCTTC. Encoded protein: CASSSLGGYTF.

The V and J genes are TRBV27 and TRBJ1-1, with TRBD1 identical over 9 bases. The CDR3 loop spans 18 amino acids. V lost 3 bases to trimming and J lost 0 bases; unmatched junction nucleotides: 11. Germline CDR1 MNHEY, CDR2 SMNVEV (reference sequence). The CDR3 here is CASSFLGQGAPLNTEAFF. The CDR3 region has the DNA TGTGCCAGCAGTTTCTTGGGACAGGGTGCCCCTTTGAACACTGAAGCTTTCTTT.

The rearrangement uses TRBV10-1 and TRBJ1-1, with TRBD1 identical over 7 bases. Germline V gene data show CDR1 as WNHNN and CDR2 as SYGVQD (reference sequence). Unmatched junction bases numbered 3, after V lost 3 bases and J lost 5 bases. This CDR3 is built from 13 residues. CDR3 nucleotide sequence: TGCGCCAGCAGTGACAGGGGGGTGACTGAAGCTTTCTTT. It yields the protein CASSDRGVTEAFF.

This clone is a singleton in its sample. The V gene is TRBV6-5, the J gene TRBJ1-2; TRBD1 might be the D (6 bases). CDR1 is MNHEY and CDR2 is SVGAGI in the germline V gene. This CDR3 comprises 14 residues. V lost 6 bases and J lost 3, with 14 bases in between. CDR3 sequence reads: CASSRRQEDYGYTF. CDR3 in DNA: TGTGCCAGCAGCCGCCGACAGGAGGACTATGGCTACACCTTC.

CDR3 sequence: CASSFPDSLKGKLFF. The CDR3 DNA is TGTGCCAGTAGTTTTCCTGACAGCCTGAAAGGAAAACTGTTTTTT. This chain links TRBV19 with TRBJ1-4; tentatively, D is TRBD1 (5 bases). Trimming stripped 5 bases from V and 10 bases from J, with 20 bases between. Per germline, CDR1 LNHDA and CDR2 SQIVND (reference sequence). This CDR3 is 15 amino acids long.

The table lists this clone with a count of one. The rearrangement uses TRBV5-6 and TRBJ1-6; 7 bases match TRBD1. The CDR3 totals 15 residues. The V and J ends lost 0 bases and 7 bases, in that order; junction bases with no gene match: 4. CDR1 SGHDT and CDR2 YYEEEE come from the germline V gene. The CDR3 DNA is TGTGCCAGCAGCTTGGTAGGGGACAGAAATTCACCCCTCCACTTT. Amino acids: CASSLVGDRNSPLHF.

The CDR3 here is CASSEPRQGYGTGELFF. The CDR3 coding sequence is TGCGCCAGCAGTGAGCCCAGACAGGGGTACGGCACCGGGGAGCTGTTTTTT. The rearrangement uses TRBV10-2 and TRBJ2-2; 8 bases line up with TRBD1. The trim removed 2 bases at V and 4 bases at J, leaving 9 bases unmatched. Germline V CDR1 and CDR2: WSHSY, SAAADI. The CDR3 is 17 residues long.

The rearrangement links TRBV6-5 to TRBJ1-1; 9 bases map to TRBD1. J gave up 2 bases and V 6 bases, and 4 bases lay outside the gene matches. The germline V gene encodes CDR1 MNHEY and CDR2 SVGAGI. The length of the CDR3 is 14 residues. CDR3 residues: CASRRGQGNTEAFF. In DNA, the CDR3 is TGTGCCAGCAGGAGGGGACAGGGAAACACTGAAGCTTTCTTT.

V is TRBV27 and J is TRBJ2-5, with D perhaps matching TRBD1 (6 bases). Germline lookup yields CDR1 MNHEY and CDR2 SMNVEV (reference sequence). The CDR3 is made up of 14 amino acids. V shed 6 bases and J shed 0 bases, with 11 bases lying between them. In DNA form, the CDR3 reads TGTGCCAGCAGGACCAGGGGTTACCAAGAGACCCAGTACTTC. This encodes CASRTRGYQETQYF.

This chain uses TRBV5-1 with TRBJ2-7, with 11 bases that match TRBD2. The CDR3 is made up of 14 amino acids. The V gene end was trimmed by 3 bases and the J gene end by 4 bases; junction bases not matched to a gene: 3. From germline, CDR1 is SGHRS and CDR2 YFSETQ. CDR3 region: CASSSGTSGYEQYF. CDR3 DNA: TGCGCCAGCAGCTCCGGGACTAGCGGTTACGAGCAGTACTTC.

This chain joins TRBV6-1 and TRBJ2-7, with a weak D call TRBD1 (6 bases). Germline V gives CDR1 MNHNS, CDR2 SASEGT. This CDR3 has 16 amino acids. Trimming cost V 3 bases and J 5 bases, with 20 bases left between them. CDR3 sequence reads: CASSEGKGVGRDEQYF. Here the CDR3 DNA reads TGTGCCAGCAGTGAGGGGAAGGGGGTAGGGCGGGACGAGCAGTACTTC.

V usage is TRBV6-5 and J usage is TRBJ2-7, with a tentative D call TRBD2 (6 bases). In germline, CDR1 is MNHEY, CDR2 SVGAGI. Trimming removed 10 bases at V and 2 bases at J, with 15 bases between. There are 13 residues in the CDR3. The CDR3 DNA reads TGTGCCACCGCCCTGGGAGGCACCTACGAGCAGTACTTC. Translated: CATALGGTYEQYF.

This rearrangement joins TRBV2 to TRBJ1-2, with D hard to call. Deletions cut 5 bases from V and 8 bases from J, with 12 bases between. The CDR3 is 12 amino acids. Germline-derived CDR1 and CDR2 are SNHLY and FYNNEI. The CDR3 sequence is CASSLEARGYTF. The DNA for the CDR3 is TGTGCCAGCAGTCTTGAGGCGAGGGGCTACACCTTC. The full variable domain, in which reference TRBV2 and TRBJ1-2 provide the parts outside the CDR3, is EPEVTQTPSHQVTQMGQEVILRCVPISNHLYFYWYRQILGQKVEFLVSFYNNEISEKSEIFDDQFSVERPDGSNFTLKIRSTKLEDSAMYFCASSLEARGYTFGSGTRLTVV.

V is TRBV6-6 and J is TRBJ2-7; TRBD1 matches at 8 bases. J was trimmed by 2 bases and V by 8 bases; bases with no gene match: 11. This CDR3 is built from 15 residues. The germline V gene has CDR1 MNHNY and CDR2 SVGAGI (reference sequence). DNA for the CDR3: TGTGCCAGCCAAACACAGGGGGTCCCCACCTACGAGCAGTACTTC. Amino acid sequence: CASQTQGVPTYEQYF.

The chain carries TRBV9 and TRBJ1-6, with 8 bases aligning to TRBD1. V lost 2 bases to trimming and J lost 7 bases; unmatched junction nucleotides: 2. The CDR3 runs 14 residues. Germline loops: CDR1 SGDLS, CDR2 YYNGEE. The CDR3 bases are TGTGCCAGCAGCGTGGACAGGGAGAATTCACCCCTCCACTTT. This sequence encodes CASSVDRENSPLHF.

The rearrangement uses TRBV20-1 and TRBJ1-2; D not resolved. Trimming took off 5 bases at V and 6 bases at J, with 4 bases between the two ends. This CDR3 is 9 amino acids long. Germline assignment: CDR1 DFQATT and CDR2 SNEGSKA (reference sequence). For the CDR3, the DNA is TGCAGTGCTTATGATGGCTACACCTTC. It translates to CSAYDGYTF.

In this sample, this clone turned up once. The rearrangement uses TRBV6-5 and TRBJ2-2; tentative D call: TRBD2 (5 bases). The germline gives CDR1 MNHEY, CDR2 SVGAGI. The CDR3 covers 13 residues. The V and J ends lost 6 bases and 4 bases respectively, with 9 bases between them. As DNA, the CDR3 is TGTGCCAGCAGGGACTCGGGCACCGGGGAGCTGTTTTTT. Translating gives CASRDSGTGELFF.

V usage is TRBV9 and J usage is TRBJ2-3; the match to TRBD2 covers 8 bases. This CDR3 comprises 15 residues. Trimming took 6 bases from V and 6 from J; bases not matched to a gene: 12. Germline V gene sequence: CDR1 SGDLS, CDR2 YYNGEE. DNA for the CDR3: TGTGCCAGCACCGACCCCGGGGGGGCGTCGGATACGCAGTATTTT. It specifies CASTDPGGASDTQYF.